These T cell receptor beta chains were read from a single sample in a study of cytomegalovirus exposure and HLA in healthy donors. Produced via immunoSEQ multiplex PCR; TCRdb's table is partial and in-frame only. The sample is made up of about 67,000 clones, and the top ten hold around 1.6% of it. Sequences were obtained from PBMCs. These receptors were taken from a woman in her twenties or thirties in good health and CMV-seronegative. The CDR3 runs from the conserved cysteine through the conserved F or W. The order of the fields is J gene, V gene, D gene, CDR3 protein, CDR3 DNA. D genes are given only for firm matches.

TRBJ1-5	TRBV28	TRBD1	CASKGRGQSNQPQHF	TGTGCCAGCAAGGGAAGGGGGCAGAGCAATCAGCCCCAGCATTTT
TRBJ2-5	TRBV4-1	TRBD2	CASSQAASGEQVENQYF	TGCGCCAGCAGCCAAGCGGCTAGCGGGGAGCAGGTGGAGAACCAGTACTTC
TRBJ2-7	TRBV28	.	CASSLEGTHSYEQYF	TGTGCCAGCAGTTTAGAAGGGACACACTCCTACGAGCAGTACTTC
TRBJ1-1	TRBV29-1	.	CSAKQGNTEAFF	TGCAGCGCGAAACAGGGAAACACTGAAGCTTTCTTT
TRBJ2-5	TRBV30	.	CAWSNGELWETQYF	TGTGCCTGGAGTAACGGAGAGTTATGGGAGACCCAGTACTTC
TRBJ2-5	TRBV6-5	.	CASSPRQILQETQYF	TGTGCCAGCAGTCCCCGACAGATCCTCCAAGAGACCCAGTACTTC
TRBJ2-7	TRBV7-9	TRBD2	CASTHDRDYRTYEQYF	TGTGCCAGCACCCACGACCGGGACTACAGAACCTACGAGCAGTACTTC
TRBJ2-7	TRBV18	TRBD1	CASSPLGGQSYEQYF	TGTGCCAGCTCACCTCTAGGGGGCCAGTCCTACGAGCAGTACTTC
TRBJ2-1	TRBV6-5	TRBD1	CASSSDGQGKYNEQFF	TGTGCCAGCAGTTCCGACGGACAGGGGAAATACAATGAGCAGTTCTTC
TRBJ1-5	TRBV6-5	.	CASSYGQASNQHQHF	TGTGCCAGCAGTTATGGCCAGGCTAGCAATCAGCACCAGCATTTT
TRBJ1-1	TRBV5-1	.	CASSWTDRNTEAFF	TGCGCCAGCAGCTGGACAGATAGGAACACTGAAGCTTTCTTT
TRBJ2-7	TRBV29-1	.	CRSPYEQYF	TGCAGGAGCCCCTACGAGCAGTACTTC
TRBJ2-7	TRBV10-3	.	CAISEVYPYEQYF	TGTGCCATCAGTGAGGTGTATCCCTACGAGCAGTACTTC
TRBJ2-5	TRBV6-6	.	CASGPGRETQYF	TGTGCCAGCGGGCCCGGGAGAGAGACCCAGTACTTC
TRBJ1-2	TRBV9	.	CASSAQQGGHNYGYTF	TGTGCCAGCAGCGCCCAACAGGGAGGGCATAACTATGGCTACACCTTC
TRBJ2-2	TRBV28	TRBD1	CASSPGQVTNTGELFF	TGTGCCAGCAGTCCAGGACAGGTCACGAACACCGGGGAGCTGTTTTTT
TRBJ2-1	TRBV28	TRBD2	CASSSSSGRARNEQFF	TGTGCCAGCAGTTCCTCTAGCGGGAGGGCCAGAAATGAGCAGTTCTTC
TRBJ2-7	TRBV2	.	CASRIRGEREQYF	TGTGCCAGCCGTATCAGGGGGGAGCGCGAGCAGTACTTC
TRBJ1-1	TRBV23-1	.	CASSQSQGEEAFF	TGCGCCAGCAGTCAATCTCAGGGCGAGGAAGCTTTCTTT
TRBJ2-1	TRBV6-5	TRBD1	CASSQGQGRNEQFF	TGTGCCAGCAGCCAGGGACAGGGGAGGAATGAGCAGTTCTTC
TRBJ1-5	TRBV5-1	TRBD1	CASSSTGGAGQPQHF	TGCGCCAGCAGCTCGACAGGGGGCGCAGGACAGCCCCAGCATTTT
TRBJ1-1	TRBV7-9	TRBD1	CAIGLPKQQGFPEAFF	TGTGCCATCGGACTTCCGAAACAACAGGGGTTCCCTGAAGCTTTCTTT
TRBJ2-5	TRBV18	.	CASSPSAGRQETQYF	TGTGCCAGCTCACCATCGGCGGGGCGGCAAGAGACCCAGTACTTC
TRBJ2-5	TRBV27	TRBD2	CASSLNSGGQETQYF	TGTGCCAGCAGTTTGAATAGCGGGGGTCAAGAGACCCAGTACTTC
TRBJ1-2	TRBV7-6	.	CASSLRGGNGYTF	TGTGCCAGCAGCTTACGGGGGGGGAATGGCTACACCTTC
TRBJ2-2	TRBV5-6	TRBD1	CASSLRTGANTGELFF	TGTGCCAGCAGCTTGAGGACAGGGGCTAACACCGGGGAGCTGTTTTTT
TRBJ1-5	TRBV10-1	.	CASSVGHYQPQHF	TGCGCCAGCAGTGTGGGGCACTATCAGCCCCAGCATTTT
TRBJ1-1	TRBV28	.	CASSLWGEEAEAFF	TGTGCCAGCAGTTTATGGGGGGAGGAGGCTGAAGCTTTCTTT
TRBJ1-2	TRBV9	.	CASSPSTGLSSRGYGYTF	TGTGCCAGCAGCCCTTCCACCGGCCTTTCCTCTCGAGGCTATGGCTACACCTTC
TRBJ2-7	TRBV2	TRBD2	CASSETSAPTSYEQYF	TGTGCCAGCAGTGAGACTAGCGCTCCTACTTCCTACGAGCAGTACTTC
TRBJ1-2	TRBV6-5	.	CASREGRGGGYTF	TGTGCCAGTCGGGAAGGGAGGGGAGGCGGCTACACCTTC
TRBJ2-6	TRBV6-1	TRBD1	CASSEVGGKGANVLTF	TGTGCCAGCAGTGAAGTAGGGGGCAAAGGGGCCAACGTCCTGACTTTC
TRBJ2-5	TRBV19	.	CASSVDSNFPQYF	TGTGCCAGTAGTGTGGACAGTAATTTTCCCCAGTACTTC
TRBJ1-1	TRBV9	.	CASSPRSSWGVNTEAFF	TGTGCCAGCAGCCCCAGGAGTTCGTGGGGGGTGAACACTGAAGCTTTCTTT
TRBJ2-7	TRBV27	TRBD1	CASSLGQDSYEQYF	TGTGCCAGCAGCCTGGGACAGGACTCCTACGAGCAGTACTTC
TRBJ2-7	TRBV6-5	.	CATRRALSSYEQYF	TGTGCCACCCGCAGGGCCCTTAGCTCCTACGAGCAGTACTTC
TRBJ1-2	TRBV4-3	.	CASSQEGLQYYGYTF	TGCGCCAGCAGCCAAGAGGGGCTTCAGTACTATGGCTACACCTTC
TRBJ1-6	TRBV30	.	CAWGAAPLHF	TGTGCCTGGGGCGCGGCACCCCTCCACTTT
TRBJ2-7	TRBV2	.	CASSEALRGAPYEQYF	TGTGCCAGCAGTGAAGCGCTTCGGGGGGCCCCCTACGAGCAGTACTTC
TRBJ2-3	TRBV14	TRBD1	CASSPRTGKSDTQYF	TGTGCCAGCAGTCCACGGACAGGCAAATCAGATACGCAGTATTTT
TRBJ1-4	TRBV5-6	.	CASSLTSAGKLFF	TGTGCCAGCAGCTTGACGAGCGCCGGAAAACTGTTTTTT
TRBJ2-5	TRBV2	.	CASKLGETQYF	TGTGCCAGCAAACTTGGAGAGACCCAGTACTTC
TRBJ1-2	TRBV6-5	TRBD1	CASSTKNRGLGGYTF	TGTGCCAGCAGTACCAAGAACAGGGGATTAGGTGGCTACACCTTC
TRBJ2-6	TRBV29-1	.	CSVEAGSGANVLTF	TGCAGCGTTGAAGCAGGCTCTGGGGCCAACGTCCTGACTTTC
TRBJ2-2	TRBV6-1	.	CASKGVTGELFF	TGTGCCAGCAAGGGGGTCACCGGGGAGCTGTTTTTT
TRBJ1-5	TRBV25-1	.	CASSEFRSNQPQHF	TGTGCCAGCAGTGAATTTCGGAGCAATCAGCCCCAGCATTTT
TRBJ1-2	TRBV29-1	.	CSVEPPGQTF	TGCAGCGTTGAACCCCCGGGACAAACCTTC
TRBJ2-3	TRBV6-5	TRBD1	CASRPTGGSDTQYF	TGTGCCAGCAGGCCGACAGGGGGGTCAGATACGCAGTATTTT
TRBJ1-1	TRBV5-6	.	CASSLEPGNTEAFF	TGTGCCAGCAGCTTGGAACCGGGGAACACTGAAGCTTTCTTT
TRBJ2-5	TRBV9	.	CASSEGRVEETQYF	TGTGCCAGCAGCGAGGGCAGGGTTGAGGAGACCCAGTACTTC
TRBJ2-7	TRBV7-9	TRBD1	CASSYRQGIHEQYF	TGTGCCAGCAGCTACAGACAGGGTATCCACGAGCAGTACTTC